This T cell receptor beta chain was obtained from a study of post-analysis software for immune sequencing data. V gave up 5 bases and J gave up 2 bases, with 4 bases separating them. Germline lookup yields CDR1 SGHVS and CDR2 FQNEAQ. The CDR3 is 11 residues long. This clonotype was counted many times. The antigen remains undetermined. Unique-molecular-identifier-tagged TCR beta cDNA libraries were used. MiXCR, run by TCRdb on the PCR reads, gives a single entry per CDR3 protein. The sample holds hundreds of thousands of distinct CDR3 sequences, 35% to 45% seen once. Study-wide results and limits: In patients, about 5 TRBV segments were more frequent than in controls, with TRBV5-6, TRBV5-1 and TRBV20-1 among them. The authors found that F measure strongly co-clustered same-batch samples.

The chain has TRBV7-8 and TRBJ2-7, with no clear D. The sample consisted of blood. This TCR was recovered from a girl between 2 and 10 years old with multiple sclerosis. CDR3 nucleotide sequence: TGTGCCAGCAGCCGGACCTACGAGCAGTACTTC. Its protein product is CASSRTYEQYF.